The rows below give T cell receptor beta chains drawn from one sample of a study of technical replicates of blood from several donors. Sequenced by immunoSEQ multiplex PCR; TCRdb stores in-frame clones only, minus some. The repertoire consists of more than 60,000 clones, with around nine tenths occurring once and the leading ten covering roughly 5%. The sequenced sample was PBMCs. Receptors were obtained from a human donor in good health. Some clones in this sample may be carry-over from other donors' samples. CDR3s include the opening cysteine and the closing phenylalanine or tryptophan. A D gene is named only where the DNA matches it firmly. Size tells how often a clone was seen (once, few, many) or the class of an expanded clone, and some rows leave it out.

size	V	J	D	DNA	CDR3
.	TRBV7-9	TRBJ2-7	TRBD1	TGTGCCAGCAGCATCCCCGGACAGGGGAAGGGCTACGAGCAGTACTTC	CASSIPGQGKGYEQYF
once	TRBV30	TRBJ2-5	.	TGTGCCTGGAATTCGCTACAAGAGACCCAGTACTTC	CAWNSLQETQYF
.	TRBV27	TRBJ2-5	TRBD2	TGTGCCAGCAGTTGGAGAACTAGCGGGAGTCGGACGGAGACCCAGTACTTC	CASSWRTSGSRTETQYF
.	TRBV18	TRBJ2-3	TRBD2	TGTGCCAGCTCAAAGGGGACTAGCGGAGATACGCAGTATTTT	CASSKGTSGDTQYF
.	TRBV4-3	TRBJ2-3	.	TGCGCCAGCAGCCAAGATCGACTGGAGGATACGCAGTATTTT	CASSQDRLEDTQYF
.	TRBV10-3	TRBJ2-2	TRBD1	TGTGCCATCAGCCCTGAGGACAGGGACACCGGGGAGCTGTTTTTT	CAISPEDRDTGELFF
.	TRBV5-1	TRBJ1-1	TRBD1	TGCGCCAGCAGCCCCGGACAGGGGTGGGTCACTGAAGCTTTCTTT	CASSPGQGWVTEAFF
few	TRBV19	TRBJ1-2	.	TGTGCCAGTAGTATTGTCCAGGGGTCTGGCTACACCTTC	CASSIVQGSGYTF
few	TRBV7-2	TRBJ1-2	.	TGTGCCAGCAGCTTCAGGGCCATGGGGGGGAGTGGCTACACCTTC	CASSFRAMGGSGYTF
.	TRBV9	TRBJ2-7	TRBD1	TGTGCCAGCAGCGTCCAAGGACAGGGGAACGAGCAGTACTTC	CASSVQGQGNEQYF
.	TRBV4-1	TRBJ2-3	.	TGCGCCAGCAGCCAAGTAGGCAGGGCTCTTGCAGATACGCAGTATTTT	CASSQVGRALADTQYF
.	TRBV6-5	TRBJ2-7	TRBD2	TGTGCCAGCAGCCCTAGCGGGGGTGGCGAGCAGTACTTC	CASSPSGGGEQYF
.	TRBV7-8	TRBJ2-7	.	TGTGCCAGCAGCCGTGACAGGGGCCGAAGGGGGGGGTTATACGAGCAGTACTTC	CASSRDRGRRGGLYEQYF
.	TRBV7-8	TRBJ2-3	TRBD2	TGTGCCAGCAGCTTAAGGGTTCCTAGCGGGGGACTCCCCGATACGCAGTATTTT	CASSLRVPSGGLPDTQYF
.	TRBV5-4	TRBJ2-3	TRBD2	TGTGCCAGCAGCCCGGAAGGCGTAGCGGGAGGGCCCTTCGATACGCAGTATTTT	CASSPEGVAGGPFDTQYF
.	TRBV11-2	TRBJ1-4	TRBD1	TGTGCCAGCAGCTCCTATTTACAGGGGGTGGGGACTAATGAAAAACTGTTTTTT	CASSSYLQGVGTNEKLFF
.	TRBV19	TRBJ2-3	TRBD2	TGTGCCAGTGGAGGGACTAGCGGGAGGTTGACAGATACGCAGTATTTT	CASGGTSGRLTDTQYF
.	TRBV19	TRBJ1-2	TRBD1	TGTGCCAGTACCTGGACAGGGACGCGTCCCTATGGCTACACCTTC	CASTWTGTRPYGYTF
.	TRBV7-9	TRBJ1-2	TRBD1	TGTGCCAGCAGCTCGACCTGGGACAGTGCTAACTATGGCTACACCTTC	CASSSTWDSANYGYTF
.	TRBV10-3	TRBJ1-6	.	TGTGCCATCAGTGAGTCGCAGGGAAATTCACCCCTCCACTTT	CAISESQGNSPLHF
.	TRBV9	TRBJ2-7	.	TGTGCAGATCCGGGAGTCTCAGCCTACGAGCAGTACTTC	CADPGVSAYEQYF
.	TRBV6-5	TRBJ2-2	.	TGTGCCAGCAGTTACGGGCTAGCATCCGGGGAGCTGTTTTTT	CASSYGLASGELFF
.	TRBV6-5	TRBJ2-7	.	TGTGCCAGCAGTTACTCCGTCACAGGTAGCCTCTACGAGCAGTACTTC	CASSYSVTGSLYEQYF
.	TRBV5-1	TRBJ2-1	TRBD2	TGCGCCAGCAGCTTGGGACTCACTAGCGGGAAAAGTGAGCAGTTCTTC	CASSLGLTSGKSEQFF
.	TRBV6-6	TRBJ2-7	TRBD2	TGTGCCAGCAGGACGGGACTAGCCCACGAGCAGTACTTC	CASRTGLAHEQYF
.	TRBV7-9	TRBJ2-5	TRBD1	TGTGCCAGCAGCGCGACAGGGGGCCAAGAGACCCAGTACTTC	CASSATGGQETQYF
.	TRBV13	TRBJ2-2	TRBD1	TGTGCCAGCAGCGTTTCAGGGGGCACCGGGGAGCTGTTTTTT	CASSVSGGTGELFF
.	TRBV6-5	TRBJ1-6	TRBD1	TGTGCCAGCCGTAAAAGACAGGGGGACTCACCCCTCCACTTT	CASRKRQGDSPLHF
.	TRBV6-6	TRBJ1-3	.	TGTGCCAGCAGTTTCAGATACTCTGGAAACACCATATATTTT	CASSFRYSGNTIYF
.	TRBV5-1	TRBJ2-3	TRBD2	TGCGCCAGCAGCACCCGGACTAGCGGGCGCCCAGATACGCAGTATTTT	CASSTRTSGRPDTQYF
.	TRBV7-2	TRBJ1-2	.	TGTGCCAGCAGCTTACTTTCCAGAAACTATGGCTACACCTTC	CASSLLSRNYGYTF
.	TRBV7-2	TRBJ2-1	.	TGTGCCAGCAGCTTTCTATCGTCTGAGCAGTTCTTC	CASSFLSSEQFF
.	TRBV6-5	TRBJ1-2	.	TGTGCCAGCAGTTACGCCCTTGGGGACTCAGGCTATGGCTACACCTTC	CASSYALGDSGYGYTF
.	TRBV7-2	TRBJ2-1	.	TGTGCCAGTCGGGGTAGCTCCTACAATGAGCAGTTCTTC	CASRGSSYNEQFF
.	TRBV18	TRBJ2-7	TRBD1	TGTGCCAGCTCCCCCGGGACAGGGGGAATCTACGAGCAGTACTTC	CASSPGTGGIYEQYF
.	TRBV9	TRBJ2-5	TRBD1	TGTGCCAGCAGCGTGGCCTTAGGACAGGGTTACGAGACCCAGTACTTC	CASSVALGQGYETQYF
.	TRBV5-1	TRBJ2-7	TRBD1	TGCGCCAGCAGCTCCGGGACAGGGGCTCACGAGCAGTACTTC	CASSSGTGAHEQYF
.	TRBV7-2	TRBJ1-1	.	TGTGCCAGCAGCTCACCCCAGGGGCGAGGCACTGAAGCTTTCTTT	CASSSPQGRGTEAFF
.	TRBV4-3	TRBJ1-1	.	TGCGCCAGCAGCCAATGGGTAGGGGCGAACACTGAAGCTTTCTTT	CASSQWVGANTEAFF
.	TRBV5-1	TRBJ2-5	TRBD1	TGCGCCAGCAGTTCGACAGGGGCCCCAGGAGAGACCCAGTACTTC	CASSSTGAPGETQYF
.	TRBV5-1	TRBJ2-2	TRBD1	TGCGCCAGCAGCTGGGGACAGGGAAGTCCTAACGGGGAGCTGTTTTTT	CASSWGQGSPNGELFF
.	TRBV29-1	TRBJ2-1	TRBD2	TGCAGCGTTAACCGACTAGCGCCCGAGCAGTTCTTC	CSVNRLAPEQFF
.	TRBV12-5	TRBJ2-1	TRBD2	TGTGCTAGTGGCCTGAACTACGCGGGTGGGGAGGGGCAGTTCTTC	CASGLNYAGGEGQFF
.	TRBV5-1	TRBJ1-1	.	TGCGCCAGCAGCTTCTTGGTGGGGCAGAACACTGAAGCTTTCTTT	CASSFLVGQNTEAFF
.	TRBV10-3	TRBJ2-1	TRBD2	TGTGCCATCAGTGAGTGGGCGGGAGGATCCTACAATGAGCAGTTCTTC	CAISEWAGGSYNEQFF
.	TRBV7-7	TRBJ2-5	TRBD2	TGTGCCAGCAGCCTCGGACTAGCGGGAGGTTTGGAGACCCAGTACTTC	CASSLGLAGGLETQYF
.	TRBV30	TRBJ1-6	.	TGTGCCTGGAGTGTCGACAGCGCAGGGTCACCCCTCCACTTT	CAWSVDSAGSPLHF
.	TRBV11-2	TRBJ2-2	.	TGTGCCAGCAGACAACCGGGCAGGGCGTTCCCCACCGGGGAGCTGTTTTTT	CASRQPGRAFPTGELFF
.	TRBV5-6	TRBJ2-5	.	TGTGCCAGCAGCTTTCGAAACTCCTTAACGGAGACCCAGTACTTC	CASSFRNSLTETQYF
.	TRBV19	TRBJ1-1	TRBD1	TGTGCCAGTAGTCCTCGGGACAGACAATACACTGAAGCTTTCTTT	CASSPRDRQYTEAFF
.	TRBV7-2	TRBJ2-1	.	TGTGCCAGCAGCAAGAGCGGAACCCATGAGCAGTTCTTC	CASSKSGTHEQFF
few	TRBV5-4	TRBJ1-3	TRBD1	TGTGCCAGCAGCGCGGACAGGGAGGGAAACACCATATATTTT	CASSADREGNTIYF
once	TRBV5-1	TRBJ2-2	TRBD2	TGCGCCAGCAGCTGGGGACTAGCAGGAACCGGGGAGCTGTTTTTT	CASSWGLAGTGELFF
few	TRBV6-4	TRBJ2-1	TRBD2	TGTGCCAGCAGTAATAGCGGGGGAGACTACAATGAGCAGTTCTTC	CASSNSGGDYNEQFF
.	TRBV11-3	TRBJ2-2	.	TGTGCCAGCAGCTTAGTTCGAGGGGGTGGCACCGGGGAGCTGTTTTTT	CASSLVRGGGTGELFF
.	TRBV5-4	TRBJ2-7	.	TGTGCCAGCAGCTTTGAATTCGGGAGCTCCTACGAGCAGTACTTC	CASSFEFGSSYEQYF
.	TRBV27	TRBJ2-7	.	TGTGCCGTTGCTCCGTTCGGGAGCTCCTACGAGCAGTACTTC	CAVAPFGSSYEQYF
.	TRBV5-1	TRBJ2-6	.	TGCGCCAGCGGATCGCAGGGATCTGGGGCCAACGTCCTGACTTTC	CASGSQGSGANVLTF
.	TRBV19	TRBJ2-7	.	TGTGCCAGTAGCACCCCCCGAGGGTCCTACGAGCAGTACTTC	CASSTPRGSYEQYF
.	TRBV9	TRBJ1-2	.	TGTGCCAGCAGCGCAGAGAGCACGGGCTATGGCTACACCTTC	CASSAESTGYGYTF